These 28 T cell receptor beta chains originate from one sample sequenced in a study of T cells after yellow fever vaccination. TCRdb used MiXCR to reprocess the 5' RACE reads, holding one entry per CDR3 protein. Of a few hundred thousand distinct CDR3 sequences in the sample, less than 20% were seen once. Sequenced material: PBMCs, taken about 5 days after the first yellow fever vaccination. The receptors stem from a man aged 18-30 years who received the YFV17D yellow fever vaccine.

The chain combines TRBV2 with TRBJ1-1; D unclear. The CDR3 extends over 11 amino acids. Germline V lookup: CDR1 SNHLY, CDR2 FYNNEI. The V gene lost 5 bases and the J gene lost 7 bases, with 8 bases spanning the gap. The CDR3 here is CASSMTVEAFF. The DNA for the CDR3 is TGTGCCAGCAGTATGACCGTTGAAGCTTTCTTT.

The chain combines TRBV18 with TRBJ2-7; 13 bases align to TRBD2. The V gene end was trimmed by 3 bases and the J gene end by 2 bases; junction bases not matched to a gene: 7. The CDR3 has 17 residues. Germline CDR1 is KGHSH and CDR2 is LQKENI. CDR3 coding DNA: TGTGCCAGCTCACCGCGGACTAGCGGGGGCGATCCCTACGAGCAGTACTTC. Translating it yields CASSPRTSGGDPYEQYF. The full variable domain, in which reference TRBV18 and TRBJ2-7 provide the parts outside the CDR3, is NAGVMQNPRHLVRRRGQEARLRCSPMKGHSHVYWYRQLPEEGLKFMVYLQKENIIDESGMPKERFSAEFPKEGPSILRIQQVVRGDSAAYFCASSPRTSGGDPYEQYFGPGTRLTVT.

This clonotype has more than one count but fewer than ten. The rearrangement uses TRBV18 and TRBJ1-5; D possibly corresponds to TRBD1 (5 bases). In germline, CDR1 is KGHSH, CDR2 LQKENI. The length of the CDR3 is 16 residues. The germline V and J ends were trimmed by 1 base and 1 base, with 11 bases remaining between them. The CDR3 bases are TGTGCCAGCTCACCACTGGCAGGGCAAAGCAATCAGCCCCAGCATTTT. The encoded protein is CASSPLAGQSNQPQHF.

There are a few counts of this clonotype. The V gene is TRBV29-1, the J gene TRBJ2-5; D remains unclear. Looked up from germline, CDR1 is SQVTM and CDR2 is ANQGSEA. The CDR3 is 11 residues long. CDR3 DNA: TGCAGTACCGAGGCGTGGGAGACCCAGTACTTC. It yields the protein CSTEAWETQYF.

In this sample, this clonotype turned up many times. This chain uses TRBV5-1 with TRBJ1-1; D call uncertain. CDR3 length: 13 amino acids. CDR1 is SGHRS and CDR2 is YFSETQ in the germline V gene. The ends were cut back, 1 base at V and 6 bases at J, with 10 bases in the middle. In DNA, the CDR3 is TGCGCCAGCAGCTTGATGTGGTCTTCTGAAGCTTTCTTT. Residues: CASSLMWSSEAFF.

This clonotype came up many times. The CDR3 is CASSLMGGPTDTQYF. In nucleotides, the CDR3 is TGCGCCAGCAGCTTGATGGGGGGGCCGACAGATACGCAGTATTTT. V is TRBV5-1 and J is TRBJ2-3, with D perhaps matching TRBD2 (7 bases). CDR3 length: 15 residues. Germline lookup yields CDR1 SGHRS and CDR2 YFSETQ. The germline V and J ends were trimmed by 1 base and 3 bases, with 12 bases remaining between them.

This clonotype was detected ten times or more. The chain carries TRBV3-1 and TRBJ2-1; 8 nucleotides agree with TRBD2. Germline loops: CDR1 LGHDT, CDR2 YNNKEL (reference sequence). The V gene end was trimmed by 3 bases and the J gene end by 7 bases; junction bases not matched to a gene: 5. The CDR3 has 14 residues. CDR3 bases: TGTGCCAGCAGCCAGCGGGGGGCCGGGAATGAGCAGTTCTTC. This codes for CASSQRGAGNEQFF.

CDR3 in DNA: TGCAGTGCTAGAGATGGGGGACAGGGACGGTCGTGGGAGCAGTACTTC. It specifies CSARDGGQGRSWEQYF. This chain connects TRBV20-1 to TRBJ2-7; 9 positions agree with TRBD1. J gave up 7 bases and V 0 bases, and 13 bases lay outside the gene matches. This CDR3 is 16 amino acids long. The germline V gene has CDR1 DFQATT and CDR2 SNEGSKA (reference sequence).

The rearrangement links TRBV4-1 to TRBJ1-1; 7 nucleotides line up with TRBD1. V lost 4 bases, J lost 6 bases, and 14 bases stayed unmatched. Germline values: CDR1 MGHRA, CDR2 YSYEKL. The CDR3 loop spans 16 amino acids. The DNA of the CDR3 is TGCGCCAGCAGCCCCTGGTCCCGGGACAGAGGGGCTGAAGCTTTCTTT. This translates into CASSPWSRDRGAEAFF.

This chain links TRBV6-1 with TRBJ1-1; no reliable D call. The CDR3 length is 15 residues. Germline V gene data show CDR1 as MNHNS and CDR2 as SASEGT. The germline V and J ends were trimmed by 4 bases and 3 bases, with 15 bases remaining between them. The DNA for the CDR3 is TGTGCCAGCAGTGGGTTACACGGTATACACACTGAAGCTTTCTTT. Its protein product is CASSGLHGIHTEAFF.

The chain couples TRBV6-5 to TRBJ1-6; no reliable D call. CDR1 is MNHEY, CDR2 SVGAGI, per germline. V dropped 2 bases and J dropped 5 bases, with 4 bases sitting between them. The CDR3 extends over 13 amino acids. CDR3 sequence (DNA): TGTGCCAGCAGTTACCTTAATAATTCACCCCTCCACTTT. As protein: CASSYLNNSPLHF.

This clonotype was counted a few times. The chain has TRBV2 and TRBJ2-3, with D maybe TRBD1 (5 bases). CDR1 and CDR2 (germline): SNHLY, FYNNEI. V lost 0 bases and J lost 1, with 14 bases in between. The CDR3 consists of 17 residues. The CDR3 nucleotides are TGTGCCAGCAGTGAAGCCCCCCCCAGGGTGGGCACAGATACGCAGTATTTT. This gives the protein CASSEAPPRVGTDTQYF.

This clonotype was seen many times. V gene TRBV12-3 or TRBV12-4 combines with J gene TRBJ2-5, with TRBD2 as a possible D gene (5 bases). The CDR3 runs to 15 residues. V was trimmed by 8 bases and J by 7 bases, leaving 23 bases between them. The CDR3 reads CASGPPANHRGTQYF. The CDR3 DNA reads TGTGCCAGCGGACCCCCGGCGAACCACCGGGGGACCCAGTACTTC.

This clonotype has just a few counts. This sequence joins TRBV11-2 and TRBJ2-2; 7 bases agree with TRBD1. The CDR3 runs to 14 residues. Trimming took 8 bases from V and 4 from J; bases not matched to a gene: 7. Per the germline V gene, CDR1 is SGHAT and CDR2 is FQNNGV. The CDR3 DNA reads TGTGCCAGCTGCTGGACAGGAATCACCGGGGAGCTGTTTTTT. Translated, it gives CASCWTGITGELFF. Together with reference TRBV11-2 and TRBJ2-2, the CDR3 gives the full variable domain: EAGVAQSPRYKIIEKRQSVAFWCNPISGHATLYWYQQILGQGPKLLIQFQNNGVVDDSQLPKDRFSAERLKGVDSTLKIQPAKLEDSAVYLCASCWTGITGELFFGEGSRLTVL.

This clonotype was seen repeatedly, ten times or more. The chain combines TRBV5-1 with TRBJ2-7; D unresolved. Germline CDR1 and CDR2: SGHRS and YFSETQ. Between the trimmed V and J ends, which lost 4 bases and 4 bases, there was a span of 18 bases. There are 15 residues in the CDR3. CDR3 in DNA: TGCGCCAGCAGCCCCGGCGGATTCGAGGAATACGAGCAGTACGTC. Protein sequence: CASSPGGFEEYEQYV.

The chain combines TRBV5-6 with TRBJ1-6, with D unclear. From germline, CDR1 is SGHDT and CDR2 YYEEEE. This CDR3 contains 14 residues. V dropped 1 base and J dropped 8 bases, with 10 bases sitting between them. For the CDR3, the DNA is TGTGCCAGCAGCTTGCGGGTTTCGGATTCACCCCTCCACTTT. The encoded protein is CASSLRVSDSPLHF. Full variable domain (remainder filled in from reference TRBV5-6 and TRBJ1-6): DAGVTQSPTHLIKTRGQQVTLRCSPKSGHDTVSWYQQALGQGPQFIFQYYEEEERQRGNFPDRFSGHQFPNYSSELNVNALLLGDSALYLCASSLRVSDSPLHFGNGTRLTVT.

This chain uses TRBV6-1 with TRBJ2-7; 9 bases map to TRBD1. CDR3 length equals 14 residues. V shed 7 bases, J shed 6 bases, and the junction held 10 bases outside the gene matches. Germline V gives CDR1 MNHNS, CDR2 SASEGT. This chain's CDR3 is CASMPGQGEPEQYF. The CDR3 region has the DNA TGTGCCAGCATGCCGGGACAGGGTGAGCCCGAGCAGTACTTC.

This clonotype showed up many times. The V and J genes are TRBV20-1 and TRBJ1-2; D gene ambiguous. CDR1 is DFQATT, CDR2 SNEGSKA, per germline (reference sequence). This CDR3 contains 13 residues. V lost 1 base, J lost 8 bases, and 14 bases lay in between. Here the CDR3 reads CSARGGRVDGYTF. The CDR3 DNA reads as TGCAGTGCTAGAGGTGGGCGAGTAGACGGCTACACCTTC.

This clonotype was observed many times. The chain joins TRBV28 to TRBJ2-6, with 7 bases fitting TRBD2. The V and J ends lost 6 bases and 3 bases, in that order; junction bases with no gene match: 8. Germline values: CDR1 MDHEN, CDR2 SYDVKM. CDR3 length: 16 residues. CDR3 DNA: TGTGCCAGCAGGGTTGGGGGGGGGTTTGGGGCCAACGTCCTGACTTTC. Protein sequence: CASRVGGGFGANVLTF. Variable domain in full (rest from reference TRBV28 and TRBJ2-6): DVKVTQSSRYLVKRTGEKVFLECVQDMDHENMFWYRQDPGLGLRLIYFSYDVKMKEKGDIPEGYSVSREKKERFSLILESASTNQTSMYLCASRVGGGFGANVLTFGAGSRLTVL.

The V and J genes are TRBV29-1 and TRBJ1-1; possible D gene TRBD1, 6 bases. V was shortened by 7 bases and J by 0 bases, with 18 bases between the two germline ends. The CDR3 totals 15 residues. CDR1 is SQVTM and CDR2 is ANQGSEA in the germline V gene. The CDR3: CSAPVGGLLNTEAFF. Here the CDR3 DNA reads TGCAGCGCCCCGGTCGGGGGGCTGTTGAACACTGAAGCTTTCTTT.

The CDR3 region has the DNA TGTGCCACCGGCCCCCCGGGATATACGCAGTATTTT. Translating gives CATGPPGYTQYF. The chain recombines TRBV24-1 with TRBJ2-3; a possible D gene is TRBD2 (5 bases). The CDR3 is made up of 12 amino acids. Between the trimmed V and J ends, which lost 9 bases and 7 bases, there was a span of 13 bases. CDR1 KGHDR and CDR2 SFDVKD come from the germline V gene.

V gene TRBV28 combines with J gene TRBJ1-5, with TRBD1 matching 12 bases. The CDR3 totals 15 residues. V shed 5 bases and J 6 bases; nucleotides not matched to a gene: 5. CDR1 is MDHEN and CDR2 is SYDVKM in the germline V gene. As DNA, the CDR3 is TGTGCCAGCAGTGTGGGACAGGGGGCGGTTCAGCCCCAGCATTTT. Protein sequence: CASSVGQGAVQPQHF.

This clonotype showed up just a few times. This chain links TRBV6-2 or TRBV6-3 with TRBJ1-1, with D maybe TRBD1 (6 bases). The CDR3 is made up of 14 amino acids. Trimming stripped 0 bases from V and 3 bases from J, with 8 bases between. Per the germline V gene, CDR1 is MNHEY and CDR2 is SVGEGT. CDR3 sequence reads: CASSYSQGYTEAFF. The DNA of the CDR3 is TGTGCCAGCAGTTACTCCCAGGGGTACACTGAAGCTTTCTTT.

V gene TRBV6-2 or TRBV6-3 combines with J gene TRBJ2-7; possibly TRBD1 for D (5 bases). Germline assignment: CDR1 MNHEY and CDR2 SVGEGT. The length of the CDR3 is 13 residues. Trimming shortened V by 1 base and J by 6 bases, and 10 bases separated the two germline ends. The CDR3 coding sequence is TGTGCCAGCAGTTACTGGGGCGGATCCGAGCAGTACTTC. Translated: CASSYWGGSEQYF.

In its sample, this clonotype was seen many times. The chain combines TRBV6-6 with TRBJ2-1; no definite D call. Trimming stripped 2 bases from V and 5 bases from J, with 7 bases between. CDR3 length: 13 amino acids. Germline V gene lookup returns CDR1 MNHNY and CDR2 SVGAGI (reference sequence). CDR3: CASSYLRDNEQFF. The CDR3 coding sequence is TGTGCCAGCAGTTACCTAAGGGACAATGAGCAGTTCTTC.

This clonotype appeared a few times. The chain recombines TRBV6-1 with TRBJ1-5; D is unclear. The germline V gene has CDR1 MNHNS and CDR2 SASEGT. Trimming took 5 bases from V and 8 from J, leaving 16 bases between them. The CDR3 runs to 14 residues. CDR3 in amino acids: CASSTDLNGEPQHF. The CDR3 DNA is TGTGCCAGCAGTACAGACCTCAACGGGGAGCCCCAGCATTTT.

V gene TRBV20-1 combines with J gene TRBJ2-5; the match to TRBD1 covers 9 bases. Germline V gives CDR1 DFQATT, CDR2 SNEGSKA (reference sequence). CDR3 length: 17 residues. V was pared by 0 bases and J by 3 bases, with 11 bases of the junction left unmatched. CDR3 residues: CSARDTPRTGEEETQYF. The DNA of the CDR3 is TGCAGTGCTAGAGACACCCCCAGGACAGGGGAGGAAGAGACCCAGTACTTC.

This chain links TRBV7-2 with TRBJ1-6, with 9 positions matching TRBD1. V dropped 5 bases and J dropped 10; count of bases not matched to a gene: 6. CDR1 SGHTA and CDR2 FQGNSA come from the germline V gene. The CDR3 consists of 14 residues. CDR3 sequence (DNA): TGTGCCAGCAGCCTGAGGACAGGGGAATCACCCCTCCACTTT. It specifies CASSLRTGESPLHF.